These 27 T cell receptor beta chains came from one sample sequenced in a study of T cell responses to AZD1222 COVID-19 vaccine. Sequencing used immunoSEQ multiplex PCR; TCRdb keeps in-frame clones, though not all of them. The sample gives around 56,000 clones, 89% of which show up once; around 13% is in the top ten. The specimen comprised peripheral blood, sampled 28 days after the second AZD1222 dose. These receptors all come from an adult who received the AZD1222 COVID-19 vaccine.

The chain joins TRBV15 to TRBJ2-7; 8 positions match TRBD1. Germline V gene sequence: CDR1 LNHNV, CDR2 YYDKDF (reference sequence). The CDR3 runs to 16 residues. V dropped 0 bases and J dropped 2; count of bases not matched to a gene: 6. CDR3 region: CATSRDRTGSAYEQYF. CDR3 DNA sequence: TGTGCCACCAGCAGAGATAGGACAGGGTCGGCCTACGAGCAGTACTTC.

This clone was counted a single time. The chain joins TRBV28 to TRBJ1-2, with TRBD1 as a possible D gene (6 bases). The CDR3 has 14 amino acids. The V end was cut by 7 bases, the J end by 0 bases, with 12 bases between. The germline CDR1 and CDR2 sequences are MDHEN and SYDVKM. The CDR3 DNA reads as TGTGCCAGCAAAGTGGGGGGGCCTAACTATGGCTACACCTTC. Translated, it gives CASKVGGPNYGYTF.

This chain uses TRBV5-4 with TRBJ2-3; perhaps TRBD1 as D (7 bases). Germline lookup yields CDR1 SGHNT and CDR2 YYREEE (reference sequence). The CDR3 loop spans 16 amino acids. Trimming removed 4 bases from V and 8 bases from J, with 23 bases in between. CDR3 residues: CASSPSRGVGLVTQYF. The CDR3 region has the DNA TGTGCCAGCAGCCCAAGCAGGGGGGTGGGTCTAGTTACGCAGTATTTT.

The gene calls are TRBV7-2 and TRBJ2-1; 9 bases match TRBD2. Germline V CDR1 and CDR2: SGHTA, FQGNSA. J lost 3 bases, V lost 1 base, and 4 bases had no gene match. The CDR3 runs 16 residues. CDR3 nucleotides: TGTGCCAGCAGCTTAGTTGCGACTAGCGGCTACAATGAGCAGTTCTTC. Amino acids: CASSLVATSGYNEQFF.

The rearrangement joins TRBV11-2 to TRBJ2-3; TRBD1 is a possible D gene (5 bases). V was clipped by 2 bases and J by 3 bases, with 15 bases between them. Germline V gene sequence: CDR1 SGHAT, CDR2 FQNNGV. This CDR3 spans 16 amino acids. CDR3 in amino acids: CASSLLGRESTDTQYF. The CDR3 DNA reads TGTGCCAGCAGCTTATTGGGCAGGGAATCTACAGATACGCAGTATTTT.

The chain has TRBV5-8 and TRBJ1-4, with TRBD1 matching 8 bases. The CDR3 spans 13 residues. Germline trimming cut 9 bases from V and 3 bases from J; bases unmatched to any gene: 4. Germline-derived CDR1 and CDR2 are SGHTS and YDEGEE. This CDR3 reads CATPTGANEKLFF. The CDR3 DNA is TGTGCCACCCCGACAGGGGCTAATGAAAAACTGTTTTTT.

The CDR3 region has the DNA TGTGCCAGCAGCTTGCGCCTCCAAGAGACCCAGTACTTC. Amino acid sequence: CASSLRLQETQYF. The chain is built from TRBV5-6 and TRBJ2-5; the D is unclear. The germline V and J ends were trimmed by 1 base and 1 base, with 5 bases remaining between them. Germline V lookup: CDR1 SGHDT, CDR2 YYEEEE. The CDR3 runs 13 residues.

V and J are TRBV15 and TRBJ2-2; TRBD1 matches 8 bases. This CDR3 region has 15 residues. V trimming: 5 bases; J trimming: 1 base; junction bases outside the gene matches: 3. The germline gives CDR1 LNHNV, CDR2 YYDKDF (reference sequence). CDR3 sequence: CATSGGTGNTGELFF. The DNA of the CDR3 is TGTGCCACCAGCGGCGGGACAGGGAACACCGGGGAGCTGTTTTTT.

V and J are TRBV5-5 and TRBJ1-1, with no clear D. CDR1 is SGHKS and CDR2 is YYEKEE in the germline V gene (reference sequence). Trimming cost V 0 bases and J 1 base, with 7 bases left between them. The CDR3 has 14 residues. DNA for the CDR3: TGTGCCAGCAGCTTGGACGTTGCGAACACTGAAGCTTTCTTT. The encoded protein is CASSLDVANTEAFF.

This clone was detected only a few times. V gene TRBV24-1 combines with J gene TRBJ1-2, with TRBD1 as a possible D gene (5 bases). Trimming left V 3 bases short and J 2 bases short, with 15 bases between. The V gene's germline CDR1 is KGHDR and CDR2 SFDVKD. The CDR3 is made up of 16 amino acids. CDR3 region: CATSDADGTANYGYTF. DNA of the CDR3: TGTGCCACCAGTGATGCCGACGGGACGGCGAACTATGGCTACACCTTC.

The chain uses TRBV30 and TRBJ2-7; TRBD1 might be the D (6 bases). Germline loops: CDR1 GTSNPN, CDR2 SVGIG (reference sequence). The V end lost 2 bases, the J end lost 3 bases, and 17 bases lay between the germline ends. The CDR3 runs 15 residues. In nucleotides, the CDR3 is TGTGCCTGGAGTCCACAGCAGGACAGTCACTACGAGCAGTACTTC. Encoded protein: CAWSPQQDSHYEQYF.

V gene TRBV18 combines with J gene TRBJ2-3, with D possibly being TRBD2 (5 bases). The CDR3 covers 16 residues. Germline lookup yields CDR1 KGHSH and CDR2 LQKENI. Trimming took off 1 base at V and 6 bases at J, with 17 bases between the two ends. Here the CDR3 DNA reads TGTGCCAGCTCACCACTTTTGTCTCAGCGGCCGGATACGCAGTATTTT. Its protein product is CASSPLLSQRPDTQYF.

This sequence joins TRBV7-2 and TRBJ2-7, with 9 positions matching TRBD2. This CDR3 contains 13 residues. V shed 4 bases and J 5 bases; nucleotides not matched to a gene: 3. Germline CDR1 SGHTA, CDR2 FQGNSA. The CDR3: CASSSRTSDEQYF. In DNA, the CDR3 is TGTGCCAGCAGCTCCCGGACTAGCGACGAGCAGTACTTC. The whole variable domain, remainder taken from reference TRBV7-2 and TRBJ2-7, is GAGVSQSPSNKVTEKGKDVELRCDPISGHTALYWYRQSLGQGLEFLIYFQGNSAPDKSGLPSDRFSAERTGGSVSTLTIQRTQQEDSAVYLCASSSRTSDEQYFGPGTRLTVT.

This clone turned up a few times. At one boundary the junction diverges from the germline segment, which might be a read error. The V call is TRBV30, the J call TRBJ2-1, with TRBD2 as a possible D gene (6 bases). CDR1 is GTSNPN, CDR2 SVGIG, per germline (reference sequence). The CDR3 sequence is 15 residues long. CDR3 coding DNA: TGTGCCTGGAGCAAGTCGGGACGCGGGACGAATGGGCAGTTCTTC. It specifies CAWSKSGRGTNGQFF.

V is TRBV4-2 and J is TRBJ1-4; the D gene is possibly TRBD1 (6 bases). Germline V gives CDR1 LGHNA, CDR2 YNFKEQ. Trimming took 1 base from V and 5 from J, leaving 11 bases between them. CDR3 length: 15 amino acids. The CDR3, as DNA: TGTGCCAGCAGCCAAGGGGCAGGGGTAAATGAAAAACTGTTTTTT. Translated: CASSQGAGVNEKLFF.

A single count supports this clone. CDR3 in amino acids: CASGRNTYEQYF. The CDR3, as DNA: TGTGCCAGCGGGAGGAATACCTACGAGCAGTACTTC. This chain uses TRBV6-5 with TRBJ2-7; TRBD2 might be the D (6 bases). The CDR3 consists of 12 residues. Per germline, CDR1 MNHEY and CDR2 SVGAGI. V was shortened by 8 bases and J by 2 bases, with 10 bases between the two germline ends.

The chain uses TRBV30 and TRBJ2-7; 10 bases fit TRBD2. The trim removed 3 bases at V and 5 bases at J, leaving 7 bases unmatched. There are 14 residues in the CDR3. Per germline, CDR1 GTSNPN and CDR2 SVGIG (reference sequence). The CDR3 region has the DNA TGTGCCTGGAGGCCAAGCGGGAGGGGGCACGAGCAGTACTTC. As protein: CAWRPSGRGHEQYF.

As to this clone: The same CDR3 can be traced to other DNA sequences in this sample. This chain joins TRBV18 and TRBJ1-4, with 9 positions matching TRBD1. The CDR3 consists of 14 residues. The ends lost 3 bases at V and 7 bases at J; junction bases unmatched: 3. The V gene's germline CDR1 is KGHSH and CDR2 LQKENI. CDR3 region: CASSPGQGPEKLFF. In DNA form, the CDR3 reads TGTGCCAGCTCACCGGGACAGGGACCTGAAAAACTGTTTTTT. The whole variable domain, remainder taken from reference TRBV18 and TRBJ1-4, is NAGVMQNPRHLVRRRGQEARLRCSPMKGHSHVYWYRQLPEEGLKFMVYLQKENIIDESGMPKERFSAEFPKEGPSILRIQQVVRGDSAAYFCASSPGQGPEKLFFGSGTQLSVL.

The chain combines TRBV12-3 or TRBV12-4 with TRBJ1-3; D is unclear. Between the trimmed V and J ends, which lost 2 bases and 6 bases, there was a span of 8 bases. The CDR3 is made up of 13 amino acids. CDR3 residues: CASSLLGLNTIYF. The CDR3 nucleotides read TGTGCCAGCAGTTTACTGGGATTAAACACCATATATTTT.

The table lists this clone with a count of one. This chain uses TRBV21-1 with TRBJ2-2; the D segment call TRBD1 is taken from the table without a DNA check. TRBV21-1 is a known pseudogene. The CDR3 is 16 residues long. Here the CDR3 DNA reads TGTGCCAGCAGCAAAGCTAACAGGGAGCCCACCGGGGAGCTGTTTTTT. It yields the protein CASSKANREPTGELFF.

This clone was seen just once. The CDR3 reads CASKGLVLLEAFF. CDR3 nucleotides: TGTGCCAGCAAGGGTCTAGTCCTATTGGAAGCTTTCTTT. The chain is built from TRBV12-3 or TRBV12-4 and TRBJ1-1; D is unresolved. The CDR3 sequence is 13 residues long. Trimming took 7 bases from V and 8 from J, leaving 17 bases between them.

The rearrangement joins TRBV29-1 to TRBJ1-3, with D possibly matching TRBD1 (5 bases). The CDR3 spans 12 residues. The V gene's germline CDR1 is SQVTM and CDR2 ANQGSEA. The ends were cut back, 7 bases at V and 0 bases at J, with 7 bases in the middle. CDR3 loop: CSGGGSGNTIYF. For the CDR3, the DNA is TGCAGCGGGGGGGGCTCTGGAAACACCATATATTTT.

The chain is built from TRBV9 and TRBJ2-5, with D perhaps matching TRBD1 or TRBD2 (5 bases each). V gave up 7 bases and J gave up 5 bases, with 24 bases separating them. The CDR3 has 16 residues. The V gene's germline CDR1 is SGDLS and CDR2 YYNGEE. CDR3 amino acids: CASGKGRRRGGETQYF. Written as DNA, the CDR3 is TGTGCCAGCGGCAAAGGAAGACGAAGGGGCGGGGAGACCCAGTACTTC.

This clone was counted a few times. The CDR3 loop is CASSSADSTTEAFF. CDR3 nucleotides: TGTGCCAGCAGTTCGGCGGACAGTACCACTGAAGCTTTCTTT. The chain combines TRBV6-5 with TRBJ1-1; maybe TRBD1 (6 bases). The length of the CDR3 is 14 residues. V was clipped by 4 bases and J by 4 bases, with 13 bases between them. The germline V gene encodes CDR1 MNHEY and CDR2 SVGAGI.

V usage is TRBV19 and J usage is TRBJ1-5; D remains ambiguous. In germline, CDR1 is LNHDA, CDR2 SQIVND (reference sequence). The CDR3 extends over 13 amino acids. The V and J ends lost 2 bases and 8 bases respectively, with 10 bases between them. The CDR3 DNA is TGTGCCAGTAGTATATGGATTTTTAAGCCCCAGCATTTT. Translation gives CASSIWIFKPQHF.

The rearrangement uses TRBV4-2 and TRBJ2-2, with 12 bases matching TRBD2. The V gene end was trimmed by 6 bases and the J gene end by 4 bases; junction bases not matched to a gene: 12. The CDR3 contains 18 residues. Germline V gene lookup returns CDR1 LGHNA and CDR2 YNFKEQ. CDR3 in amino acids: CASRNVLAGGPSTGELFF. The CDR3 DNA reads TGTGCCAGCAGAAATGTGCTAGCGGGAGGGCCGAGCACCGGGGAGCTGTTTTTT.

The V and J genes are TRBV5-4 and TRBJ1-4; TRBD1 agrees at 10 bases. Germline V gene data show CDR1 as SGHNT and CDR2 as YYREEE (reference sequence). V lost 4 bases, J lost 5 bases, and 2 bases stayed unmatched. The CDR3 consists of 14 residues. The CDR3 DNA is TGTGCCAGCAGCCAGGACAGGGGGAATGAAAAACTGTTTTTT. Translated: CASSQDRGNEKLFF.